The 12 T cell receptor beta chains below were found in one sample sequenced in a study of OX40 agonist ivuxolimab in advanced cancers. TCRdb's table, derived via immunoSEQ multiplex PCR, lists solely in-frame clones and lacks some. The sample includes some 100,000 clones, approximately 81% of them seen just once. The material sequenced was CD4+ or CD8+ T cells sorted from blood, taken in a trial of the OX40 agonist ivuxolimab. The source of these receptors is an adult with an advanced solid tumor such as melanoma, head and neck, liver or kidney cancer.

Details on this clone: Germline and junction disagree at one end, which may indicate a read error. The V and J genes are TRBV7-2 and TRBJ2-3, with 8 bases aligning to TRBD2. The CDR3 is 14 amino acids. Germline V gives CDR1 SGHTA, CDR2 FQGNSA. In nucleotides, the CDR3 is TGTGCCAGCAGCTTAGATGATAGCGGGGATATGCAGTATTTT. Encoded protein: CASSLDDSGDMQYF.

The gene calls are TRBV2 and TRBJ2-5, with TRBD2 matching over 8 bases. V lost 6 bases, J lost 3 bases, and 6 bases stayed unmatched. Germline V gives CDR1 SNHLY, CDR2 FYNNEI. CDR3 length equals 14 residues. The CDR3 spells CASRVAGGKETQYF. The CDR3 region has the DNA TGTGCCAGCAGGGTTGCGGGGGGAAAAGAGACCCAGTACTTC.

The chain employs TRBV27 and TRBJ1-2; maybe TRBD1 (6 bases). V lost 5 bases and J 2 bases, leaving 12 bases between the germline ends. There are 14 residues in the CDR3. The V gene's germline CDR1 is MNHEY and CDR2 SMNVEV (reference sequence). The CDR3 DNA follows: TGTGCCAGCAGTCCAGAGACAGGAAACTATGGCTACACCTTC. Translation gives CASSPETGNYGYTF.

CDR3: CASSYSRRETQYF. The CDR3 nucleotides read TGTGCCAGCAGTTACTCTCGGAGGGAGACCCAGTACTTC. The chain uses TRBV6-5 and TRBJ2-5, with a possible D match to TRBD2 (5 bases). This CDR3 comprises 13 residues. V shed 0 bases and J shed 5 bases, with 7 bases lying between them. In germline, CDR1 is MNHEY, CDR2 SVGAGI.

The chain couples TRBV28 to TRBJ1-2, with no clear D. The CDR3 is 13 amino acids. The germline gives CDR1 MDHEN, CDR2 SYDVKM. V lost 2 bases and J 1 base, leaving 5 bases between the germline ends. The CDR3 region has the DNA TGTGCCAGCAGTTTAAGAGATAACTATGGCTACACCTTC. This sequence encodes CASSLRDNYGYTF.

The V gene is TRBV6-1, the J gene TRBJ1-2; no firm D call. Deletions cut 4 bases from V and 4 bases from J, with 13 bases between. The CDR3 covers 14 residues. Germline CDR1 and CDR2: MNHNS and SASEGT. CDR3 nucleotides: TGTGCCAGCAGTGGGAGTATAGACGGCTATGGCTACACCTTC. It yields the protein CASSGSIDGYGYTF.

The J gene is TRBJ1-5, the V gene TRBV2; D is perhaps TRBD1 (6 bases). The V gene lost 4 bases and the J gene lost 9 bases, with 16 bases spanning the gap. Germline CDR1 is SNHLY and CDR2 is FYNNEI. This CDR3 is built from 14 residues. This CDR3 reads CASSGGQGDGPQHF. In nucleotides, the CDR3 is TGTGCCAGCAGTGGGGGGCAGGGTGACGGGCCCCAGCATTTT.

The rearrangement joins TRBV15 to TRBJ1-5; tentative D call: TRBD1 (6 bases). Germline CDR1 reads LNHNV; CDR2 reads YYDKDF (reference sequence). V was cut by 2 bases and J by 1 base, with 6 bases left in between. The CDR3 contains 14 residues. CDR3 protein: CATSRRGSNQPQHF. Written as DNA, the CDR3 is TGTGCCACCAGCAGAAGGGGGAGCAATCAGCCCCAGCATTTT.

This clone is a singleton in its sample. The gene calls are TRBV7-6 and TRBJ1-5; D gene ambiguous. Per germline, CDR1 SGHVS and CDR2 FNYEAQ. This CDR3 has 13 residues. Trimming shortened V by 1 base and J by 3 bases, and 4 bases separated the two germline ends. CDR3 sequence reads: CASSLGINQPQHF. The CDR3 DNA follows: TGTGCCAGCAGCTTAGGGATCAATCAGCCCCAGCATTTT.

The chain employs TRBV28 and TRBJ2-3; maybe TRBD2 (7 bases). Germline V gene data show CDR1 as MDHEN and CDR2 as SYDVKM. The CDR3 totals 19 residues. Trimming removed 6 bases at V and 1 base at J, with 26 bases between. The CDR3 DNA reads TGTGCCAGCAGCCCGGGGAAGGGGGGGGGCCCCGGGGGCACAGATACGCAGTATTTT. Its translation is CASSPGKGGGPGGTDTQYF.

V usage is TRBV18 and J usage is TRBJ2-6; D not certain. The germline V gene encodes CDR1 KGHSH and CDR2 LQKENI. The CDR3 is made up of 17 amino acids. V lost 3 bases to trimming and J lost 4 bases, with 16 bases between them. CDR3: CASSPTSRNAGANVLTF. DNA of the CDR3: TGTGCCAGCTCACCGACAAGTCGTAATGCCGGGGCCAACGTCCTGACTTTC.

The sample holds a few counts of this clone. The rearrangement links TRBV25-1 to TRBJ1-2, with no clear D. Trimming removed 6 bases at V and 1 base at J, with 12 bases between. The CDR3 consists of 14 residues. Per germline, CDR1 MGHDK and CDR2 SYGVNS. The CDR3 bases are TGTGCCAGCAGCCTGGGGATGGGTAACTATGGCTACACCTTC. Its protein product is CASSLGMGNYGYTF.